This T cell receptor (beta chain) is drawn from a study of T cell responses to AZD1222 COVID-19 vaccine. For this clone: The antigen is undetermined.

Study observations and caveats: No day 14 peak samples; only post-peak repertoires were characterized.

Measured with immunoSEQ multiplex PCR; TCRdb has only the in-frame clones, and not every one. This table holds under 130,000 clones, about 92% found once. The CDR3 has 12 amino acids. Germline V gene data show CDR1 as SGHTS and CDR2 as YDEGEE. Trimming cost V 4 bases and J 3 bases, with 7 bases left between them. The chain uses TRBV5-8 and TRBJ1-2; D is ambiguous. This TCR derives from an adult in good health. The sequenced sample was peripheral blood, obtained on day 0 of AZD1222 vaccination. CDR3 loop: CASSPGDYGYTF. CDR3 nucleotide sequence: TGTGCCAGCAGCCCCGGGGACTATGGCTACACCTTC.